This T cell receptor beta chain was sequenced in a study of blood T cells in healthy people across ages. This clonotype was seen more than once but under ten times. No antigen is known for it. The CDR3 spans 17 residues. The authors ran a second PCR of roughly 6 to 12 cycles using a sample-barcoded 5' primer and a J-beta primer mix. TCRdb passed the 5' RACE reads through MiXCR, listing each CDR3 protein once. Here the sample spans about 930,000 distinct CDR3 sequences, around 29% being singletons. The study's findings and limits: Per million T cells, the diversity of TCR beta decreased roughly linearly as age advanced.

The people who gave samples were healthy Caucasians from Russia, aged about 6 to 100. These data also formed part of another study, on T cells of mothers and their children. Per that study: Per 15 ul, 1.5 ug of RNA was used, with all extracted RNA going into cDNA synthesis. Reads obtained per mother exceeded 9 million TCR beta CDR3 reads, with several million obtained per child.

This clonotype was obtained from a woman aged 40 to 50 in good health. The genes are TRBV21-1 and TRBJ2-5; TRBD2 is taken as the D call from the table, unchecked against the DNA. TRBV21-1 is a listed pseudogene. Sequencing used blood. CDR3 coding DNA: TGTGCCAGCAGCAAAACCTCTTTAGGGCAGACAAAAGAGACCCAGTACTTC. Translating it yields CASSKTSLGQTKETQYF.